The clone carrying this TCR beta chain was found a few times. The CDR3 totals 17 residues. Looked up from germline, CDR1 is MGHRA and CDR2 is YSYEKL. With V trimmed by 3 bases and J by 0 bases, 7 bases remained unmatched. The entry originates in a study of identical twins. TCRdb reprocessed the 5' RACE reads with MiXCR, giving one entry per CDR3 protein. The profile covers about 810,000 distinct CDR3 sequences, with 10% to 15% appearing a single time and 1.5% to 2% taken by the ten largest. This sample was also put to use in a study of yellow fever vaccine responses in identical twins.

V is TRBV4-1 and J is TRBJ2-1; 8 bases map to TRBD2. Sequencing was performed on PBMCs. The receptor comes from a woman aged 18-30 years in good health. Written as DNA, the CDR3 is TGCGCCAGCAGCCACACCACACTAGCGGTCTCCTACAATGAGCAGTTCTTC. Its translation is CASSHTTLAVSYNEQFF.